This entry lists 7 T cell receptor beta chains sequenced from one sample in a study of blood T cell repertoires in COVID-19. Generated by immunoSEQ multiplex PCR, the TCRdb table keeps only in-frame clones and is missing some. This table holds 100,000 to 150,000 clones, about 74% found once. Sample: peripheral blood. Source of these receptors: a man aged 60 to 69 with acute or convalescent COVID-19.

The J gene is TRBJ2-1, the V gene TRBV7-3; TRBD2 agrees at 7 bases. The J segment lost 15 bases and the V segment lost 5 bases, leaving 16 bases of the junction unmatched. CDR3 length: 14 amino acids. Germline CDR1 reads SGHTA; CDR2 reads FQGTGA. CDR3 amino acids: CASSLSGAADPRFF. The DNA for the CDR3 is TGTGCCAGCAGCCTCAGCGGGGCGGCCGATCCCCGGTTCTTC. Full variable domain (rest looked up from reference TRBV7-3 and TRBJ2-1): GAGVSQTPSNKVTEKGKYVELRCDPISGHTALYWYRQSLGQGPEFLIYFQGTGAADDSGLPNDRFFAVRPEGSVSTLKIQRTERGDSAVYLCASSLSGAADPRFFGPGTRLTVL.

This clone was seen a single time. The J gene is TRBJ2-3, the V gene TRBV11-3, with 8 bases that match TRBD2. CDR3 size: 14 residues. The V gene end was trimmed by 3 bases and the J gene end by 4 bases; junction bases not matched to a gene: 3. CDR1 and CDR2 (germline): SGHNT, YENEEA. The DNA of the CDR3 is TGTGCCAGCAGCTTCGGGGGGGCCTCAGATACGCAGTATTTT. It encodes CASSFGGASDTQYF.

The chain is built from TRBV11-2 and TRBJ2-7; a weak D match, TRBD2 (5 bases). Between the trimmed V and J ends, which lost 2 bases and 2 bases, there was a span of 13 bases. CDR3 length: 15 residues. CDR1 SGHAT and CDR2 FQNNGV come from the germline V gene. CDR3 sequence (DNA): TGTGCCAGCAGCTTAAGCGGAGGTGGGGCCTACGAGCAGTACTTC. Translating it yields CASSLSGGGAYEQYF. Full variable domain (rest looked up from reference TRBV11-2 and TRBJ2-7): EAGVAQSPRYKIIEKRQSVAFWCNPISGHATLYWYQQILGQGPKLLIQFQNNGVVDDSQLPKDRFSAERLKGVDSTLKIQPAKLEDSAVYLCASSLSGGGAYEQYFGPGTRLTVT.

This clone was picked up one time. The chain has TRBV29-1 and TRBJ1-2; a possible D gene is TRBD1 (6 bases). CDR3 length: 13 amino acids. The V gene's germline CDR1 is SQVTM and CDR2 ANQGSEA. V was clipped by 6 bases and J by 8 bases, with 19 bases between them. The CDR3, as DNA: TGCAGCGTCGCGGACCAGGGGAACAGGGGCTACACCTTC. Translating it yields CSVADQGNRGYTF. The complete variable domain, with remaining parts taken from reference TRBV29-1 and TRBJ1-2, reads SAVISQKPSRDICQRGTSLTIQCQVDSQVTMMFWYRQQPGQSLTLIATANQGSEATYESGFVIDKFPISRPNLTFSTLTVSNMSPEDSSIYLCSVADQGNRGYTFGSGTRLTVV.

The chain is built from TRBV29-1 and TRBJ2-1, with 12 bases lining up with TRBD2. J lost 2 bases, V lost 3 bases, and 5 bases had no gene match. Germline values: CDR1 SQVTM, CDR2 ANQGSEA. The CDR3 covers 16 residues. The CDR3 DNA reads TGCAGCGTTGACGGACTAGCGGGAAAAACCTACAATGAGCAGTTCTTC. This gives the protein CSVDGLAGKTYNEQFF.

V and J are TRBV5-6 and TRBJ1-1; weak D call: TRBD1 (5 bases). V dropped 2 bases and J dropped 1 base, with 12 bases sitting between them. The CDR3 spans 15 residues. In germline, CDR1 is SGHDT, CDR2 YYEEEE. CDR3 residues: CASSFGLRGNTEAFF. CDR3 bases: TGTGCCAGCAGCTTTGGCCTAAGGGGGAACACTGAAGCTTTCTTT.

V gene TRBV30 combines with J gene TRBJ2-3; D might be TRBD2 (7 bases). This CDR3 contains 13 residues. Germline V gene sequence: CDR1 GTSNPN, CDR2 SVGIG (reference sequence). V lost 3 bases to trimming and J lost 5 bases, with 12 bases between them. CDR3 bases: TGTGCCTGGAGGGGGGGGCCGGGAGATACGCAGTATTTT. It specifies CAWRGGPGDTQYF.